The 10 T cell receptor beta chains in this list originate from one sample, sequenced in a study of beta chain features in type 1 diabetes. Expressed TCRB transcripts were sequenced because the isolated RNA had all been reverse transcribed beforehand. Profiling relied on immunoSEQ multiplex PCR, and the TCRdb table lists in-frame clones only, not all of them. The sample carries some 330,000 clones, approximately 11% recorded once. The sequenced material came from naive CD4+ T cells from blood. Receptors were obtained from a woman aged 25-40 years in good health.

This chain connects TRBV4-3 to TRBJ2-1; tentatively, D is TRBD2 (5 bases). Germline V gene sequence: CDR1 LGHNA, CDR2 YSLEER. This CDR3 is 14 amino acids long. V was cut by 0 bases and J by 8 bases, with 11 bases left in between. The CDR3 here is CASSQETTEDEQFF. For the CDR3, the DNA is TGCGCCAGCAGCCAAGAGACTACGGAGGATGAGCAGTTCTTC.

V gene TRBV2 combines with J gene TRBJ2-1; 7 bases agree with TRBD1. The trim removed 7 bases at V and 12 bases at J, leaving 9 bases unmatched. CDR1 and CDR2 from the germline V gene are SNHLY and FYNNEI. CDR3 length: 12 amino acids. The CDR3 DNA reads as TGTGCCAGCATTCCCGACAGGGCGGGGCAGTTCTTC. Residues: CASIPDRAGQFF. Filled out from reference TRBV2 and TRBJ2-1, the complete variable domain reads EPEVTQTPSHQVTQMGQEVILRCVPISNHLYFYWYRQILGQKVEFLVSFYNNEISEKSEIFDDQFSVERPDGSNFTLKIRSTKLEDSAMYFCASIPDRAGQFFGPGTRLTVL.

The table lists this clone with a few counts. The chain recombines TRBV6-5 with TRBJ2-5; weak D call: TRBD1 (5 bases). Trimming shortened V by 5 bases and J by 5 bases, and 6 bases separated the two germline ends. From germline, CDR1 is MNHEY and CDR2 SVGAGI. The CDR3 loop spans 11 amino acids. The CDR3 protein is CASSGAETQYF. CDR3 nucleotides: TGTGCCAGCAGTGGGGCGGAGACCCAGTACTTC.

This chain connects TRBV6-6 to TRBJ1-4; D is unresolved. V was cut by 6 bases and J by 8 bases, with 13 bases left in between. CDR1 and CDR2 from the germline V gene are MNHNY and SVGAGI (reference sequence). The CDR3 sequence is 13 residues long. As DNA, the CDR3 is TGTGCCAGCAGCCCACCGGGCGGGGAAAAACTGTTTTTT. This gives the protein CASSPPGGEKLFF.

This clone was observed a handful of times. This chain uses TRBV6-1 with TRBJ2-7, with 7 bases lining up with TRBD1. Unmatched junction bases numbered 5, after V lost 3 bases and J lost 0 bases. CDR1 is MNHNS, CDR2 SASEGT, per germline. The CDR3 totals 15 residues. The CDR3 protein is CASSEPGQSSYEQYF. The CDR3 bases are TGTGCCAGCAGTGAGCCGGGACAGAGCTCCTACGAGCAGTACTTC.

This clone appeared a few times. The V call is TRBV5-4, the J call TRBJ2-2; D may be TRBD1 (5 bases). CDR1 and CDR2 (germline): SGHNT, YYREEE (reference sequence). The CDR3 extends over 14 amino acids. The V and J ends lost 7 bases and 1 base respectively, with 11 bases between them. As DNA, the CDR3 is TGTGCCAGCTCAGGACAAGTGAACACCGGGGAGCTGTTTTTT. Amino acids: CASSGQVNTGELFF.

This clone was recorded a few times. The V and J genes are TRBV19 and TRBJ2-7, with 7 bases aligning to TRBD2. V gave up 4 bases and J gave up 7 bases; unmatched junction bases: 7. Per the germline V gene, CDR1 is LNHDA and CDR2 is SQIVND (reference sequence). The CDR3 consists of 13 residues. This CDR3 is CASSTGLEREQYF. CDR3 DNA sequence: TGTGCCAGTAGTACTGGACTAGAACGTGAGCAGTACTTC.

The chain recombines TRBV5-6 with TRBJ2-3; 11 nucleotides line up with TRBD2. This CDR3 contains 15 residues. Germline loops: CDR1 SGHDT, CDR2 YYEEEE. The V segment lost 4 bases and the J segment 6 bases; nucleotides outside the gene matches: 7. CDR3 DNA sequence: TGTGCCAGCAGCCGACGACTAGCGGGACGGGATACGCAGTATTTT. This codes for CASSRRLAGRDTQYF.

V usage is TRBV4-3 and J usage is TRBJ2-7, with D tentatively TRBD1 (6 bases). This CDR3 region has 16 residues. Germline V gives CDR1 LGHNA, CDR2 YSLEER. The V gene lost 4 bases and the J gene lost 0 bases, with 16 bases spanning the gap. The CDR3 reads CASSREGDTSSYEQYF. CDR3 sequence (DNA): TGCGCCAGCAGCCGTGAGGGGGACACGAGCTCCTACGAGCAGTACTTC.

The sample holds a few counts of this clone. The J gene is TRBJ2-3, the V gene TRBV5-4, with D perhaps matching TRBD2 (5 bases). V was cut by 5 bases and J by 0 bases, with 16 bases left in between. Germline lookup yields CDR1 SGHNT and CDR2 YYREEE (reference sequence). The CDR3 has 16 residues. CDR3 region: CASRSPKDFSTDTQYF. The CDR3 DNA follows: TGTGCCAGCAGATCCCCTAAGGACTTTAGCACAGATACGCAGTATTTT.